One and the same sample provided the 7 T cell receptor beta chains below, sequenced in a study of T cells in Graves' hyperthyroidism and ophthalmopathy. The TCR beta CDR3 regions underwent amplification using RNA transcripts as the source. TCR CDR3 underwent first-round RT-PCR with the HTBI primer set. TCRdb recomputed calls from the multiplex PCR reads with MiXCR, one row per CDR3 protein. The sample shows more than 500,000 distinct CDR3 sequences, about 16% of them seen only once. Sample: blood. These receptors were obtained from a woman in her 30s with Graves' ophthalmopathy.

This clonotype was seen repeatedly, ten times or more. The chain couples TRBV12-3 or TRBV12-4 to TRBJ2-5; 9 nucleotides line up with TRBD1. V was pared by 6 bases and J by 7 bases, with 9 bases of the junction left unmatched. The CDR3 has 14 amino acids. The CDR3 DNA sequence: TGTGCCAGCAGCTTGACAGGGGGTAGAGGGACCCAGTACTTC. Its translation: CASSLTGGRGTQYF.

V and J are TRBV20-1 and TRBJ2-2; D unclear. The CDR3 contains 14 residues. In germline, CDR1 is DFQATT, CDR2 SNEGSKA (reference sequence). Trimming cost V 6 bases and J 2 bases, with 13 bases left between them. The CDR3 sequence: CSAPPLINTGELFF. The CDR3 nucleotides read TGCAGTGCCCCACCCTTGATCAACACCGGGGAGCTGTTTTTT.

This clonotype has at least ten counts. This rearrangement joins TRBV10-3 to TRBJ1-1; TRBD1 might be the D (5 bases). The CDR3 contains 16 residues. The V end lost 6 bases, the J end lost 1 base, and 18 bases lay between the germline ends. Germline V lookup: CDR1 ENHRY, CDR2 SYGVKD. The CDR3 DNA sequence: TGTGCCATCAGAGACAGTAGGGGTACGGGGAACACTGAAGCTTTCTTT. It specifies CAIRDSRGTGNTEAFF.

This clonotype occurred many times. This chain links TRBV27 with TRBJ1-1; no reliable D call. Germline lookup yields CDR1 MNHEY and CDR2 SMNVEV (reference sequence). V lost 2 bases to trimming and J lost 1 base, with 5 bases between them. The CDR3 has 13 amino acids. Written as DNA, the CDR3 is TGTGCCAGCAGTTTAAACGCGAACACTGAAGCTTTCTTT. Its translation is CASSLNANTEAFF.

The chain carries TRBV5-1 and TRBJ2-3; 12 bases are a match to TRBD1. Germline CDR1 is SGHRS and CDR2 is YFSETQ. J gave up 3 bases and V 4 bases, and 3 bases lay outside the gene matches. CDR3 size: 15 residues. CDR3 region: CASSKGQGATDTQYF. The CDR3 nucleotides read TGCGCCAGCAGCAAGGGACAGGGGGCGACAGATACGCAGTATTTT.

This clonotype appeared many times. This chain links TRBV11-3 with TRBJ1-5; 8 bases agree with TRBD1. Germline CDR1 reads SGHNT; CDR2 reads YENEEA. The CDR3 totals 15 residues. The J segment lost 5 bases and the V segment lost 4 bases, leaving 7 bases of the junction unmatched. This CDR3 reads CASSWRTGSHQPQHF. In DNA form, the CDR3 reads TGTGCCAGCAGCTGGAGGACAGGGAGTCATCAGCCCCAGCATTTT.

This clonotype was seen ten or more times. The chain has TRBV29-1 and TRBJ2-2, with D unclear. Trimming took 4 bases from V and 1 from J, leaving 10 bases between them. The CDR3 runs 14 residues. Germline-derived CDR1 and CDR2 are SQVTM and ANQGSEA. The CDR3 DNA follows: TGCAGCGTTGTACCCGACGGGAACACCGGGGAGCTGTTTTTT. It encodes CSVVPDGNTGELFF.